This TCR beta chain was profiled in a study of response to subunit inactivated influenza vaccine. TCRdb reanalysed the RT-PCR reads using MiXCR and keeps one entry per CDR3 protein. The table shows about 570,000 distinct CDR3 sequences, with 11% occurring only once. The V gene's germline CDR1 is SGHKS and CDR2 YYEKEE (reference sequence). The CDR3 consists of 17 residues. Germline trimming cut 6 bases from V and 0 bases from J; bases unmatched to any gene: 8. This clonotype was seen more than once but under ten times. No antigen is known for it. Study-wide points: With each seasonal influenza vaccination, the authors suggested, few new T cells are recruited.

The sample also formed part of further work on T cells expressing NK-cell markers. This second study says: 5'RACE template switching built TCR beta cDNA with unique molecular identifiers. HCMV seropositivity marked most of the eight sequenced donors; one was seronegative. Dominance of the CD3+CD56-NKG2C+ fraction by these clonotypes also held in several donors.

The rearrangement uses TRBV5-5 and TRBJ2-3, with 12 bases that match TRBD2. This TCR was sampled from a man over 45 who received an inactivated influenza vaccine. Sequences were derived from PBMCs from blood, sampled on the day of vaccination. The DNA of the CDR3 is TGTGCCAGCACCCGGACTAGCGGGATCTCTAGCACAGATACGCAGTATTTT. Translation: CASTRTSGISSTDTQYF. Full variable domain (rest looked up from reference TRBV5-5 and TRBJ2-3): DAGVTQSPTHLIKTRGQQVTLRCSPISGHKSVSWYQQVLGQGPQFIFQYYEKEERGRGNFPDRFSARQFPNYSSELNVNALLLGDSALYLCASTRTSGISSTDTQYFGPGTRLTVL.